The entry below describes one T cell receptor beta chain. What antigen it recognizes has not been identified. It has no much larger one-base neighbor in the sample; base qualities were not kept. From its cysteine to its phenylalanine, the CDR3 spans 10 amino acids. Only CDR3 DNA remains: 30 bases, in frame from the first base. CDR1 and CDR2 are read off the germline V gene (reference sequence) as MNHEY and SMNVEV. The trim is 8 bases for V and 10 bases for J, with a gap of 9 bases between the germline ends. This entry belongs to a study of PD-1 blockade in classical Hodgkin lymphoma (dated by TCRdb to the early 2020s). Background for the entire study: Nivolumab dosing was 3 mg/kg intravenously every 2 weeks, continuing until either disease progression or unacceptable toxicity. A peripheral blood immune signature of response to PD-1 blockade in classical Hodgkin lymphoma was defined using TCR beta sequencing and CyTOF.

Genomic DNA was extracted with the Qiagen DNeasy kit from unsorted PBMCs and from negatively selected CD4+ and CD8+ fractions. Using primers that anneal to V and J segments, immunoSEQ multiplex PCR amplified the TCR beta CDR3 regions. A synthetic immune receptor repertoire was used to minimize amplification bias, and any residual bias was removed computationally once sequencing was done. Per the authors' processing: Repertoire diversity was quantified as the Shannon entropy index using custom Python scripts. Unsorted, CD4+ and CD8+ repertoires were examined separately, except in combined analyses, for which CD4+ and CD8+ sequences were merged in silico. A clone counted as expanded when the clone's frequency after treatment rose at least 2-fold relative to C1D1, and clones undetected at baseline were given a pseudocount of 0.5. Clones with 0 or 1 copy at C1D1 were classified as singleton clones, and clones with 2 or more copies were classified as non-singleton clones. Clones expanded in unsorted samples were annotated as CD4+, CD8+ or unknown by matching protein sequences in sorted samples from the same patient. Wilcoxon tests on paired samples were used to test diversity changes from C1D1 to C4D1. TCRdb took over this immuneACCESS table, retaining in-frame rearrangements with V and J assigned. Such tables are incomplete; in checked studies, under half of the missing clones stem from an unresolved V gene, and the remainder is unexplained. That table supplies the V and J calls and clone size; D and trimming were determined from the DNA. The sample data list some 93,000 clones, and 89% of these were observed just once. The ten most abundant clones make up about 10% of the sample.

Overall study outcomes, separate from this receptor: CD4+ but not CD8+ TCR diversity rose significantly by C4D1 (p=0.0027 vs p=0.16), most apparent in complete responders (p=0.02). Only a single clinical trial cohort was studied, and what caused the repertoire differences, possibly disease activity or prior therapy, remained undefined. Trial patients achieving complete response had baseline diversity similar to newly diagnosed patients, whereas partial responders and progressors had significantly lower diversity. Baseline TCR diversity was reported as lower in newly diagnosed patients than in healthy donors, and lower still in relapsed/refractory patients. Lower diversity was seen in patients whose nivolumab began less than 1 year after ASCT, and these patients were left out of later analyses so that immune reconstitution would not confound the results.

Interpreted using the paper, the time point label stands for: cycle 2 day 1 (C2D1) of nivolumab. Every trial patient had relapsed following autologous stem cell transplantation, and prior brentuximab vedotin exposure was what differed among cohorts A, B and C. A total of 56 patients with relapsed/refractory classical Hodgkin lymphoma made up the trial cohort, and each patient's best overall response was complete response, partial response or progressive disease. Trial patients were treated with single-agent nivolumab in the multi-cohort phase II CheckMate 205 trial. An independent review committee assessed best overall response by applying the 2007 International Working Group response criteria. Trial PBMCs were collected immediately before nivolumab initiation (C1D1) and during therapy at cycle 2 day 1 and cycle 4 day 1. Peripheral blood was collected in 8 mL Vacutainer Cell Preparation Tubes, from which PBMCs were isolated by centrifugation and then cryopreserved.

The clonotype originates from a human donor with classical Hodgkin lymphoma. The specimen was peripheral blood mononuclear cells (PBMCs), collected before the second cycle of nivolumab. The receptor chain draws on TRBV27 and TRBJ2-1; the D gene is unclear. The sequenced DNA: TGTGCCAGCGGCTCTGCGGAGCAGTTCTTC. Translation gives CASGSAEQFF.